Listed here are 3 T cell receptor beta chains from one sample, sequenced in a study of T cell responses to AZD1222 COVID-19 vaccine. The assay was immunoSEQ multiplex PCR, and TCRdb's table has in-frame clones only and misses some. The table records fewer than 120,000 clones, around 90% of them present only once. The sequencing here drew on peripheral blood, taken on day 0 of AZD1222 vaccination. Every receptor here comes from an adult in good health.

The rearrangement joins TRBV28 to TRBJ1-3, with D possibly being TRBD1 (5 bases). V shed 8 bases and J shed 0 bases, with 14 bases lying between them. This CDR3 spans 15 amino acids. From germline, CDR1 is MDHEN and CDR2 SYDVKM. For the CDR3, the DNA is TGTGCCAGCTGGGCGGGAGGACACTCTGGAAACACCATATATTTT. As protein: CASWAGGHSGNTIYF.

The chain couples TRBV15 to TRBJ1-4; D possibly corresponds to TRBD1 (6 bases). The CDR3 totals 17 residues. The germline V and J ends were trimmed by 0 bases and 0 bases, with 11 bases remaining between them. The germline V gene encodes CDR1 LNHNV and CDR2 YYDKDF (reference sequence). The CDR3 protein is CATSRDKGEATNEKLFF. CDR3 nucleotides: TGTGCCACCAGCAGAGATAAGGGGGAAGCAACTAATGAAAAACTGTTTTTT.

The CDR3 DNA follows: TGCGCCAGCAGCTTGGAATATGAGCAGTTCTTC. The encoded protein is CASSLEYEQFF. The gene calls are TRBV5-1 and TRBJ2-1; no clear D gene. Between the trimmed V and J ends, which lost 0 bases and 8 bases, there was a span of 3 bases. This CDR3 is built from 11 residues. Germline V gene lookup returns CDR1 SGHRS and CDR2 YFSETQ.